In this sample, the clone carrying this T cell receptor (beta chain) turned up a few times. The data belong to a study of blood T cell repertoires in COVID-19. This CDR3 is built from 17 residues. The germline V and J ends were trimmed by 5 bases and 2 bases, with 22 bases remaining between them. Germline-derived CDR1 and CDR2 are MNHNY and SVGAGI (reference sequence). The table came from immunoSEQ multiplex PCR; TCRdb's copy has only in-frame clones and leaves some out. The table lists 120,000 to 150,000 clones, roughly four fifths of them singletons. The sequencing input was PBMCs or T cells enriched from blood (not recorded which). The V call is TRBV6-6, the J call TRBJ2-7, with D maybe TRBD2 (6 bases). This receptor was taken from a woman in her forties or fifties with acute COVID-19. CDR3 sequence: CASSQSLPGLGTYEQYF. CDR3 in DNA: TGTGCCAGCAGTCAGAGCCTCCCGGGACTGGGAACCTACGAGCAGTACTTC.